The next 23 T cell receptor beta chains were all read from a single sample in a study of blood T cell repertoires in COVID-19. Libraries were prepared by immunoSEQ multiplex PCR; TCRdb keeps only in-frame clonotypes and omits some of them. This sample has around 100,000 clones, with around 90% found just once. The sequenced sample was peripheral blood. All receptors come from a man in his fifties or sixties in a cohort sampled during active COVID-19.

The rearrangement uses TRBV2 and TRBJ1-2; D possibly corresponds to TRBD1 (6 bases). The CDR3 has 14 amino acids. V was clipped by 8 bases and J by 6 bases, with 19 bases between them. From germline, CDR1 is SNHLY and CDR2 FYNNEI. CDR3 protein: CASGYRRQGHGYTF. The CDR3 nucleotides read TGTGCCAGCGGATACCGGAGGCAGGGGCATGGCTACACCTTC.

This clone is a singleton in its sample. V usage is TRBV11-2 and J usage is TRBJ2-2, with TRBD2 matching 13 bases. The CDR3 contains 16 residues. The J segment lost 6 bases and the V segment lost 2 bases, leaving 3 bases of the junction unmatched. Germline V CDR1 and CDR2: SGHAT, FQNNGV. Here the CDR3 reads CASSLTSGGASGELFF. In nucleotides, the CDR3 is TGTGCCAGCAGCTTAACTAGCGGGGGGGCCTCCGGGGAGCTGTTTTTT.

Only a few counts were recorded for this clone. The rearrangement joins TRBV7-9 to TRBJ1-2; no firm D call. The V and J ends lost 4 bases and 4 bases respectively, with 7 bases between them. In germline, CDR1 is SEHNR, CDR2 FQNEAQ (reference sequence). The CDR3 is 12 residues long. The CDR3 sequence: CASSSTSYGYTF. The CDR3 DNA reads as TGTGCCAGCAGCTCCACAAGCTATGGCTACACCTTC.

The genes are TRBV5-8 and TRBJ2-2; perhaps TRBD2 as D (5 bases). In germline, CDR1 is SGHTS, CDR2 YDEGEE. Trimming shortened V by 4 bases and J by 9 bases, and 13 bases separated the two germline ends. CDR3 length: 13 residues. DNA of the CDR3: TGTGCCAGCAGCGCCGGACTTGCACGGGAGCTGTTTTTT. Translating it yields CASSAGLARELFF. Based on the CDR3 plus reference TRBV5-8 and TRBJ2-2, the full variable domain is EAGVTQSPTHLIKTRGQQATLRCSPISGHTSVYWYQQALGLGLQFLLWYDEGEERNRGNFPPRFSGRQFPNYSSELNVNALELEDSALYLCASSAGLARELFFGEGSRLTVL.

The rearrangement links TRBV24-1 to TRBJ2-2, with D possibly being TRBD1 (6 bases). The CDR3 length is 19 residues. Germline lookup yields CDR1 KGHDR and CDR2 SFDVKD. The V end was cut by 1 base, the J end by 6 bases, with 23 bases between. The CDR3 is CATSDFGLKQGGVAGELFF. The CDR3 coding sequence is TGTGCCACCAGTGATTTCGGGCTCAAACAGGGTGGAGTTGCCGGGGAGCTGTTTTTT.

The chain links TRBV19 to TRBJ2-1; no definite D call. Trimming shortened V by 1 base and J by 10 bases, and 14 bases separated the two germline ends. CDR1 LNHDA and CDR2 SQIVND come from the germline V gene (reference sequence). The CDR3 is 14 residues long. CDR3: CASSIAKTTPEQFF. Written as DNA, the CDR3 is TGTGCCAGTAGTATAGCAAAAACAACCCCAGAGCAGTTCTTC.

This clone was detected only once. The genes are TRBV5-1 and TRBJ1-2; 10 bases match TRBD1. CDR3 length equals 15 residues. The germline gives CDR1 SGHRS, CDR2 YFSETQ. Trimming cost V 2 bases and J 6 bases; bases outside gene matches: 7. The CDR3 nucleotides are TGCGCCAGCAGCTTTCTCCGGGACAGGGGCCATGGCTACACCTTC. Residues: CASSFLRDRGHGYTF.

The chain joins TRBV1 to TRBJ2-7; no check of the table's D call, TRBD2, against the DNA was made. TRBV1 is listed as a pseudogene. The CDR3 totals 14 residues. CDR3 DNA: TGCACCAGCAGCCAGGGACTAGCGGGGTACGAGCAGTACTTC. This encodes CTSSQGLAGYEQYF.

The chain links TRBV15 to TRBJ2-5; TRBD1 matches 7 bases. CDR1 and CDR2 from the germline V gene are LNHNV and YYDKDF (reference sequence). Trimming removed 3 bases from V and 5 bases from J; junction bases left unmatched: 9. This CDR3 spans 15 amino acids. The CDR3, as DNA: TGTGCCACCAGCAGGCAGGGGGTGCGTATTGAGACCCAGTACTTC. Protein product: CATSRQGVRIETQYF.

For the CDR3, the DNA is TGTGCCACCGGGGGGGGTATATACACTGAAGCTTTCTTT. Translating gives CATGGGIYTEAFF. The chain employs TRBV10-3 and TRBJ1-1, with a weak D call TRBD1 (5 bases). Germline loops: CDR1 ENHRY, CDR2 SYGVKD. The CDR3 runs 13 residues. V was cut by 10 bases and J by 3 bases, with 15 bases left in between.

The chain is built from TRBV3-1 (or the pseudogene TRBV3-2) and TRBJ1-5, with D tentatively TRBD1 (6 bases). V was trimmed by 2 bases and J by 5 bases, leaving 16 bases between them. This CDR3 is built from 16 residues. Per the germline V gene, CDR1 is LGHDT and CDR2 is YNNKEL (reference sequence). As DNA, the CDR3 is TGTGCCAGCAGCCAAAGGGGGGGAGGGGAGCATCAGCCCCAGCATTTT. This codes for CASSQRGGGEHQPQHF.

The V call is TRBV10-3, the J call TRBJ1-5; a possible D gene is TRBD1 (5 bases). Trimming pared 0 bases from V and 5 bases from J, leaving 8 bases between. In germline, CDR1 is ENHRY, CDR2 SYGVKD. This CDR3 has 14 residues. CDR3 loop: CAISESGGDQPQHF. DNA of the CDR3: TGTGCCATCAGTGAGTCTGGAGGGGATCAGCCCCAGCATTTT.

This rearrangement joins TRBV2 to TRBJ2-3; 8 bases fit TRBD2. This CDR3 comprises 16 residues. Looked up from germline, CDR1 is SNHLY and CDR2 is FYNNEI. The J segment lost 1 base and the V segment lost 3 bases, leaving 6 bases of the junction unmatched. CDR3 DNA: TGTGCCAGCAGTGAGGGAAGCGGGGGACGCACAGATACGCAGTATTTT. This translates into CASSEGSGGRTDTQYF.

This clone was recorded only once. V and J are TRBV6-1 and TRBJ2-7, with 7 bases matching TRBD1. The CDR3 sequence is 16 residues long. Trimming removed 1 base from V and 2 bases from J; junction bases left unmatched: 8. Germline loops: CDR1 MNHNS, CDR2 SASEGT. As DNA, the CDR3 is TGTGCCAGCAGTGAAGGGGGCCGACAGGGTACCTACGAGCAGTACGTC. Translating gives CASSEGGRQGTYEQYV.

A single count supports this clone. The genes are TRBV29-1 and TRBJ2-1; the match to TRBD2 covers 7 bases. CDR1 SQVTM and CDR2 ANQGSEA come from the germline V gene. The junction had 2 bases not matched to a gene; V was cut back by 5 bases and J by 1 base. The CDR3 is 13 amino acids. CDR3 coding DNA: TGCAGCGTTCGCGGGGGTTCCTACAATGAGCAGTTCTTC. Its protein product is CSVRGGSYNEQFF.

The V gene is TRBV7-2, the J gene TRBJ1-2, with D possibly being TRBD1 (6 bases). The CDR3 covers 15 residues. V gave up 0 bases and J gave up 6 bases, with 14 bases separating them. CDR1 and CDR2 (germline): SGHTA, FQGNSA. The CDR3 DNA is TGTGCCAGCAGCTTAGCCACAGGGTGGGCTAATGGCTACACCTTC. Protein sequence: CASSLATGWANGYTF. The variable domain in full, completed from reference TRBV7-2 and TRBJ1-2, reads GAGVSQSPSNKVTEKGKDVELRCDPISGHTALYWYRQSLGQGLEFLIYFQGNSAPDKSGLPSDRFSAERTGGSVSTLTIQRTQQEDSAVYLCASSLATGWANGYTFGSGTRLTVV.

J is TRBJ2-2 and V is TRBV5-1; D gene unclear. This CDR3 has 15 amino acids. Trimming left V 2 bases short and J 0 bases short, with 8 bases between. Germline CDR1 reads SGHRS; CDR2 reads YFSETQ. This CDR3 reads CASSLGTANTGELFF. The CDR3 DNA reads TGCGCCAGCAGCTTAGGCACAGCGAACACCGGGGAGCTGTTTTTT.

This clone was seen a single time. The chain recombines TRBV3-1 (or the pseudogene TRBV3-2) with TRBJ1-2; D call uncertain. Germline-derived CDR1 and CDR2 are LGHDT and YNNKEL (reference sequence). V dropped 3 bases and J dropped 3 bases, with 8 bases sitting between them. The CDR3 length is 13 residues. The CDR3 reads CASSHLTDYGYTF. The CDR3 DNA is TGTGCCAGCAGCCATCTTACGGACTATGGCTACACCTTC.

The V and J genes are TRBV6-1 and TRBJ2-1, with 7 bases that match TRBD2. This CDR3 is 17 amino acids long. Trimming removed 0 bases from V and 2 bases from J; junction bases left unmatched: 7. Germline CDR1 MNHNS, CDR2 SASEGT. For the CDR3, the DNA is TGTGCCAGCAGTGAAGCGCTTCGGCGGGGGACCTACAATGAGCAGTTCTTC. It specifies CASSEALRRGTYNEQFF.

In this sample, this clone turned up a few times. J is TRBJ2-7 and V is TRBV11-3; D ambiguous. Trimming left V 4 bases short and J 6 bases short, with 7 bases between. The CDR3 has 11 amino acids. CDR1 SGHNT and CDR2 YENEEA come from the germline V gene. CDR3 amino acids: CASSSTFEQYF. The CDR3 DNA reads as TGTGCCAGCAGCTCCACATTCGAGCAGTACTTC.

This clone was counted a few times. This chain joins TRBV5-8 and TRBJ2-2; 7 positions agree with TRBD1. After removal of 0 bases from V and 4 bases from J, the junction contained 0 bases not matched to a gene. Germline V gene sequence: CDR1 SGHTS, CDR2 YDEGEE. The CDR3 is 14 amino acids. The CDR3 sequence is CASSLGQGTGELFF. The CDR3 nucleotides read TGTGCCAGCAGCTTGGGACAGGGCACCGGGGAGCTGTTTTTT.

J is TRBJ2-1 and V is TRBV3-1 (or the pseudogene TRBV3-2); 12 bases line up with TRBD2. The V and J ends lost 4 bases and 5 bases, in that order; junction bases with no gene match: 3. Germline-derived CDR1 and CDR2 are LGHDT and YNNKEL (reference sequence). CDR3 size: 15 residues. The CDR3 sequence is CASSRTSGVNNEQFF. The DNA of the CDR3 is TGTGCCAGCAGCCGGACTAGCGGGGTGAACAATGAGCAGTTCTTC.

The V and J genes are TRBV28 and TRBJ2-2, with 15 bases lining up with TRBD2. The germline CDR1 and CDR2 sequences are MDHEN and SYDVKM. This CDR3 has 18 amino acids. J gave up 3 bases and V 6 bases, and 8 bases lay outside the gene matches. DNA of the CDR3: TGTGCCAGCAGCCAGCGAGGACTAGCGGGGGGGCACACCGGGGAGCTGTTTTTT. This translates into CASSQRGLAGGHTGELFF.